The 29 T cell receptor beta chains below all came from one sample that was sequenced in a study of tumor-infiltrating lymphocytes in localized non-small cell lung cancer. Libraries were prepared by immunoSEQ multiplex PCR; TCRdb keeps only in-frame clonotypes and omits some of them. The sample shows about 16,000 clones, roughly 69% of them seen only once. Sequenced: lung tumor tissue. Source of these receptors: a human donor with non-small cell lung cancer.

This clone was picked up a small number of times. J is TRBJ2-5 and V is TRBV7-2; D ambiguous. CDR1 is SGHTA, CDR2 FQGNSA, per germline. V lost 3 bases and J lost 0, with 5 bases in between. There are 13 residues in the CDR3. CDR3 loop: CASSLGYQETQYF. CDR3 DNA: TGTGCCAGCAGCTTGGGGTACCAAGAGACCCAGTACTTC. Full variable domain (remainder filled in from reference TRBV7-2 and TRBJ2-5): GAGVSQSPSNKVTEKGKDVELRCDPISGHTALYWYRQSLGQGLEFLIYFQGNSAPDKSGLPSDRFSAERTGGSVSTLTIQRTQQEDSAVYLCASSLGYQETQYFGPGTRLLVL.

The CDR3, as DNA: TGTGCCAGCAGTGAGACTAGCGGCTACAATGAGCAGTTCTTC. Protein sequence: CASSETSGYNEQFF. The gene calls are TRBV6-1 and TRBJ2-1, with TRBD2 matching 9 bases. Germline V gene lookup returns CDR1 MNHNS and CDR2 SASEGT. Trimming at V came to 3 bases and at J to 3 bases, leaving 0 bases not matched to a gene. The CDR3 sequence is 14 residues long.

This clone has just a few counts. The chain couples TRBV7-9 to TRBJ1-1; 7 bases line up with TRBD1. This CDR3 has 15 residues. From germline, CDR1 is SEHNR and CDR2 FQNEAQ (reference sequence). After removal of 1 base from V and 1 base from J, the junction contained 3 bases not matched to a gene. The CDR3 nucleotides read TGTGCCAGCAGCTTAGTGGGACAGCCGAACACTGAAGCTTTCTTT. It yields the protein CASSLVGQPNTEAFF.

The V gene is TRBV9, the J gene TRBJ2-7, with TRBD1 matching 9 bases. V was pared by 4 bases and J by 5 bases, with 13 bases of the junction left unmatched. The CDR3 is 16 amino acids. Germline CDR1 and CDR2: SGDLS and YYNGEE. The CDR3 DNA is TGTGCCAGCAGCCGAACTCCGACAGGGGGAAAGGACGAGCAGTACTTC. Its translation: CASSRTPTGGKDEQYF. Using reference TRBV9 and TRBJ2-7 for the parts outside the CDR3, the full variable domain is DSGVTQTPKHLITATGQRVTLRCSPRSGDLSVYWYQQSLDQGLQFLIQYYNGEERAKGNILERFSAQQFPDLHSELNLSSLELGDSALYFCASSRTPTGGKDEQYFGPGTRLTVT.

The gene calls are TRBV7-3 and TRBJ1-1, with a possible D match to TRBD1 (5 bases). Trimming removed 4 bases from V and 4 bases from J, with 22 bases in between. The CDR3 loop spans 17 amino acids. The germline V gene encodes CDR1 SGHTA and CDR2 FQGTGA. The CDR3 loop is CASSSRGGGPRGTEAFF. The CDR3 DNA sequence: TGTGCCAGCAGCTCTAGGGGCGGGGGACCCAGAGGCACTGAAGCTTTCTTT.

This clone is medium-sized. The genes are TRBV29-1 and TRBJ1-1; no firm D call. This CDR3 spans 11 amino acids. From germline, CDR1 is SQVTM and CDR2 ANQGSEA. Between the trimmed V and J ends, which lost 8 bases and 6 bases, there was a span of 13 bases. DNA for the CDR3: TGCAGCATCCACCGGGCATCTGAAGCTTTCTTT. It codes for CSIHRASEAFF.

By sample fraction, this clone is medium-sized. The chain recombines TRBV2 with TRBJ1-2, with 9 bases lining up with TRBD1. The CDR3 has 16 amino acids. Germline CDR1 SNHLY, CDR2 FYNNEI. V lost 3 bases and J lost 3; bases outside the gene matches: 8. The CDR3 sequence: CASSEGWGQGDYGYTF. The CDR3 DNA reads TGTGCCAGCAGTGAGGGTTGGGGACAGGGAGACTATGGCTACACCTTC. Full variable domain (remainder filled in from reference TRBV2 and TRBJ1-2): EPEVTQTPSHQVTQMGQEVILRCVPISNHLYFYWYRQILGQKVEFLVSFYNNEISEKSEIFDDQFSVERPDGSNFTLKIRSTKLEDSAMYFCASSEGWGQGDYGYTFGSGTRLTVV.

The rearrangement links TRBV5-1 to TRBJ2-3; no reliable D call. The length of the CDR3 is 14 residues. V lost 3 bases to trimming and J lost 2 bases, with 10 bases between them. Germline loops: CDR1 SGHRS, CDR2 YFSETQ. The CDR3 nucleotides read TGCGCCAGCAGCTCCGACGCCTACACAGATACGCAGTATTTT. Translating gives CASSSDAYTDTQYF.

This clone was counted between two and nine times. The chain is built from TRBV6-1 and TRBJ1-2; the match to TRBD1 covers 8 bases. Trimming removed 5 bases from V and 2 bases from J; junction bases left unmatched: 4. Germline CDR1 reads MNHNS; CDR2 reads SASEGT. This CDR3 spans 14 amino acids. DNA for the CDR3: TGTGCCAGCAGTTCCGGGACAGGAAACTATGGCTACACCTTC. It yields the protein CASSSGTGNYGYTF.

Only a few counts were recorded for this clone. The chain couples TRBV28 to TRBJ1-1, with TRBD1 identical over 7 bases. From germline, CDR1 is MDHEN and CDR2 SYDVKM. Trimming removed 8 bases from V and 5 bases from J; junction bases left unmatched: 14. The CDR3 has 15 residues. CDR3 nucleotide sequence: TGTGCCAGCGACCCAGGGAGGGGGCGTGGGACTGAAGCTTTCTTT. Its translation: CASDPGRGRGTEAFF.

V and J are TRBV18 and TRBJ2-7, with TRBD1 matching 8 bases. The CDR3 has 14 residues. The trim removed 3 bases at V and 1 base at J, leaving 2 bases unmatched. In germline, CDR1 is KGHSH, CDR2 LQKENI. CDR3 in DNA: TGTGCCAGCTCACCGGACAGGGTGTCCTACGAGCAGTACTTC. Its translation: CASSPDRVSYEQYF.

The chain combines TRBV14 with TRBJ1-2; 9 bases fit TRBD1. Unmatched junction bases numbered 20, after V lost 1 base and J lost 8 bases. The germline CDR1 and CDR2 sequences are SGHDN and FVKESK. This CDR3 has 19 amino acids. This CDR3 reads CASSQAAWTGAIPRGGYTF. In DNA, the CDR3 is TGTGCCAGCAGCCAAGCAGCCTGGACAGGGGCCATACCTAGGGGGGGCTACACCTTC.

This clone has only a few counts. V gene TRBV2 combines with J gene TRBJ2-2; TRBD1 agrees at 7 bases. CDR3 length: 12 residues. Germline V CDR1 and CDR2: SNHLY, FYNNEI. Unmatched junction bases numbered 2, after V lost 6 bases and J lost 7 bases. Here the CDR3 DNA reads TGTGCCAGCAGACAGGGGATCGGGGAGCTGTTTTTT. Translating it yields CASRQGIGELFF.

This chain connects TRBV4-2 to TRBJ2-3; 7 nucleotides match TRBD1. The CDR3 length is 15 residues. J gave up 4 bases and V 5 bases, and 9 bases lay outside the gene matches. CDR1 is LGHNA and CDR2 is YNFKEQ in the germline V gene. The DNA for the CDR3 is TGTGCCAGCAGCGGCCGGGACAGCTTTTCAGATACGCAGTATTTT. It encodes CASSGRDSFSDTQYF.

This clone showed up just a few times. The CDR3 loop is CASSSRPNLGNEQFF. The CDR3 nucleotides are TGTGCCAGCAGCTCCAGACCCAACCTGGGCAATGAGCAGTTCTTC. The chain recombines TRBV4-2 with TRBJ2-1, with D unresolved. Looked up from germline, CDR1 is LGHNA and CDR2 is YNFKEQ. Trimming left V 5 bases short and J 6 bases short, with 17 bases between. This CDR3 spans 15 amino acids.

There are a few counts of this clone. The J gene is TRBJ1-5, the V gene TRBV19; possible D gene TRBD1, 6 bases. CDR1 and CDR2 from the germline V gene are LNHDA and SQIVND (reference sequence). This CDR3 spans 14 amino acids. Deletions cut 5 bases from V and 1 base from J, with 9 bases between. The CDR3, as DNA: TGTGCCAGTAGTTGGCAGGGGAGCAATCAGCCCCAGCATTTT. This gives the protein CASSWQGSNQPQHF.

The CDR3 protein is CASSFWDVSGRAGEQYF. Here the CDR3 DNA reads TGTGCCAGCAGTTTTTGGGATGTTAGCGGGAGGGCGGGGGAGCAGTACTTC. V and J are TRBV28 and TRBJ2-7; TRBD2 matches 11 bases. There are 17 residues in the CDR3. V lost 3 bases to trimming and J lost 7 bases; unmatched junction nucleotides: 14. Per the germline V gene, CDR1 is MDHEN and CDR2 is SYDVKM.

The V gene is TRBV4-2, the J gene TRBJ2-3; D call uncertain. The CDR3 has 15 residues. Germline V lookup: CDR1 LGHNA, CDR2 YNFKEQ. Trimming stripped 5 bases from V and 0 bases from J, with 12 bases between. CDR3: CASSFSDGSTDTQYF. CDR3 DNA: TGTGCCAGCAGCTTCTCGGACGGTAGCACAGATACGCAGTATTTT.

The CDR3, as DNA: TGTGCCAGCAGTACCCAGCGGGCTTCCACAGATACGCAGTATTTT. Its translation: CASSTQRASTDTQYF. This chain uses TRBV28 with TRBJ2-3; weak D call: TRBD2 (6 bases). CDR1 and CDR2 from the germline V gene are MDHEN and SYDVKM. V lost 5 bases and J 2 bases, leaving 14 bases between the germline ends. This CDR3 spans 15 amino acids.

This chain links TRBV30 with TRBJ1-1; TRBD1 agrees at 9 bases. The V gene end was trimmed by 1 base and the J gene end by 4 bases; junction bases not matched to a gene: 7. The CDR3 consists of 15 residues. Per germline, CDR1 GTSNPN and CDR2 SVGIG (reference sequence). This chain's CDR3 is CAWSGYRDRVTEAFF. As DNA, the CDR3 is TGTGCCTGGAGTGGATACCGGGACAGGGTCACTGAAGCTTTCTTT.

This chain uses TRBV28 with TRBJ1-2; D possibly corresponds to TRBD1 (6 bases). The ends were cut back, 6 bases at V and 7 bases at J, with 18 bases in the middle. From germline, CDR1 is MDHEN and CDR2 SYDVKM. This CDR3 has 14 amino acids. CDR3 region: CASRPGTRIGGYTF. CDR3 nucleotides: TGTGCCAGCAGACCCGGGACACGGATTGGTGGCTACACCTTC.

The chain carries TRBV5-1 and TRBJ2-6; 12 bases are a match to TRBD1. The germline CDR1 and CDR2 sequences are SGHRS and YFSETQ. The CDR3 runs 19 residues. Trimming at V came to 2 bases and at J to 3 bases, leaving 9 bases not matched to a gene. This CDR3 is CASSLEPGQGAFGANVLTF. The CDR3 DNA reads TGCGCCAGCAGCTTAGAACCGGGACAGGGGGCGTTTGGGGCCAACGTCCTGACTTTC.

V is TRBV5-6 and J is TRBJ2-5; D is perhaps TRBD1 or TRBD2 (5 bases each). Trimming removed 2 bases from V and 7 bases from J, with 18 bases in between. The CDR3 runs to 15 residues. Per germline, CDR1 SGHDT and CDR2 YYEEEE. In DNA, the CDR3 is TGTGCCAGCAGCTTAGGTCAGGCATCTGGGGGGACCCAGTACTTC. Translating gives CASSLGQASGGTQYF.

The V call is TRBV7-9, the J call TRBJ1-2, with TRBD1 matching 9 bases. Trimming cost V 0 bases and J 4 bases; bases outside gene matches: 9. Germline V CDR1 and CDR2: SEHNR, FQNEAQ (reference sequence). The CDR3 has 17 amino acids. The DNA for the CDR3 is TGTGCCAGCAGCTTAGCCGGGACAGGGCAAATCGGCTATGGCTACACCTTC. This encodes CASSLAGTGQIGYGYTF.

The chain carries TRBV2 and TRBJ1-5; 8 positions agree with TRBD1. This CDR3 spans 15 amino acids. The V gene's germline CDR1 is SNHLY and CDR2 FYNNEI. V shed 7 bases, J shed 0 bases, and the junction held 5 bases outside the gene matches. The CDR3 sequence is CASTWTGNSNQPQHF. CDR3 in DNA: TGTGCCAGCACGTGGACAGGGAATAGCAATCAGCCCCAGCATTTT.

This clone was picked up a small number of times. The rearrangement joins TRBV27 to TRBJ1-5; D unclear. CDR3 length: 13 amino acids. Per the germline V gene, CDR1 is MNHEY and CDR2 is SMNVEV (reference sequence). Deletions cut 5 bases from V and 5 bases from J, with 10 bases between. CDR3 DNA sequence: TGTGCCAGCAGTCCTCGGGAATATCAGCCCCAGCATTTT. Translation gives CASSPREYQPQHF.

The rearrangement links TRBV18 to TRBJ2-2; no reliable D call. Trimming removed 3 bases from V and 8 bases from J, with 10 bases in between. Germline lookup yields CDR1 KGHSH and CDR2 LQKENI. The CDR3 has 13 residues. The CDR3 loop reads CASSPIDFGELFF. The DNA for the CDR3 is TGTGCCAGCTCACCGATAGATTTTGGGGAGCTGTTTTTT.

The genes are TRBV7-8 and TRBJ2-7; D is uncertain. This CDR3 contains 11 residues. Deletions cut 2 bases from V and 4 bases from J, with 3 bases between. CDR1 SGHVS and CDR2 FQNEAQ come from the germline V gene. The CDR3 loop is CASSLRYEQYF. The CDR3, as DNA: TGTGCCAGCAGCTTACGGTACGAGCAGTACTTC.

The DNA for the CDR3 is TGTGCCAGCTCACCCTCCGGGACAGGGGTAACAGAGACCCAGTACTTC. This codes for CASSPSGTGVTETQYF. V gene TRBV18 combines with J gene TRBJ2-5, with 10 bases aligning to TRBD1. The CDR3 is 16 residues long. The V segment lost 3 bases and the J segment 4 bases; nucleotides outside the gene matches: 8. In germline, CDR1 is KGHSH, CDR2 LQKENI.